Listed below are T cell receptor beta chains from one sample, sequenced in a study of T cell changes during pregnancy in multiple sclerosis. Method: immunoSEQ multiplex PCR; TCRdb's copy keeps in-frame clones and lacks some. This table holds 25,000 to 30,000 clones, around nine tenths found once. The material was CD4+ T cells from peripheral blood mononuclear cells, obtained in the first trimester of pregnancy. These receptors came from a female donor with multiple sclerosis, enrolled in a pregnancy study. CDR3s include the opening cysteine and the closing phenylalanine or tryptophan. D genes are given only for firm matches. Only some rows state a clone size, as once, few, many or a class for expanded clones.

abundance: NA; j_gene: TRBJ1-2; v_gene: TRBV18; d_gene: TRBD1; len: 15; CDR3aa: CASSQRTGTNYGYTF; CDR3nt: TGTGCCAGCTCACAAAGGACAGGCACTAACTATGGCTACACCTTC
abundance: NA; j_gene: TRBJ2-7; v_gene: TRBV11-2; d_gene: TRBD1; len: 14; CDR3aa: CASSLGQGVYEQYF; CDR3nt: TGTGCCAGCAGCCTAGGACAGGGGGTATACGAGCAGTACTTC
abundance: NA; j_gene: TRBJ2-1; v_gene: TRBV10-1; d_gene: NA; len: 13; CDR3aa: CASSPTGANEQFF; CDR3nt: TGCGCCAGCAGTCCCACTGGGGCGAATGAGCAGTTCTTC
abundance: NA; j_gene: TRBJ2-1; v_gene: TRBV5-1; d_gene: TRBD2; len: 15; CDR3aa: CASSLVGGAYNEQFF; CDR3nt: TGCGCCAGCAGCTTGGTCGGGGGGGCATACAATGAGCAGTTCTTC
abundance: NA; j_gene: TRBJ2-5; v_gene: TRBV28; d_gene: NA; len: 15; CDR3aa: CASSPLGQRGETQYF; CDR3nt: TGTGCCAGCAGTCCCCTAGGACAGAGGGGAGAGACCCAGTACTTC
abundance: NA; j_gene: TRBJ1-1; v_gene: TRBV25-1; d_gene: TRBD1; len: 15; CDR3aa: CASSDPGQGSSEAFF; CDR3nt: TGTGCCAGCAGTGACCCGGGACAGGGAAGTTCTGAAGCTTTCTTT
abundance: NA; j_gene: TRBJ1-5; v_gene: TRBV2; d_gene: TRBD1; len: 16; CDR3aa: CASSARTGGASQPQHF; CDR3nt: TGTGCCAGCAGTGCCCGGACAGGGGGCGCGTCTCAGCCCCAGCATTTT
abundance: NA; j_gene: TRBJ2-2; v_gene: TRBV4-1; d_gene: NA; len: 14; CDR3aa: CASLGQQGTGELFF; CDR3nt: TGCGCCAGCCTAGGACAGCAGGGCACCGGGGAGCTGTTTTTT
abundance: NA; j_gene: TRBJ2-7; v_gene: TRBV12-2; d_gene: NA; len: 16; CDR3aa: CASRLARARFSYEQYF; CDR3nt: TGTGCAAGTCGCTTGGCCAGAGCTAGATTCTCCTACGAGCAGTACTTC
abundance: NA; j_gene: TRBJ1-4; v_gene: TRBV4-3; d_gene: TRBD1; len: 13; CDR3aa: CASSRRTGGSIFF; CDR3nt: TGCGCCAGCAGCCGCCGGACAGGGGGCTCCATCTTTTTT
abundance: NA; j_gene: TRBJ2-3; v_gene: TRBV9; d_gene: NA; len: 17; CDR3aa: CASSVLPRQQGTDTQYF; CDR3nt: TGTGCCAGCAGCGTTCTCCCGAGGCAGCAAGGCACAGATACGCAGTATTTT
abundance: NA; j_gene: TRBJ1-2; v_gene: TRBV5-4; d_gene: NA; len: 15; CDR3aa: CASSLVPNVGYGYTF; CDR3nt: TGTGCCAGCAGCTTGGTTCCCAACGTCGGCTATGGCTACACCTTC
abundance: NA; j_gene: TRBJ1-1; v_gene: TRBV4-1; d_gene: TRBD1; len: 21; CDR3aa: CASSQNIYRTGGETPGTEAFF; CDR3nt: TGCGCCAGCAGCCAGAACATATACCGTACAGGGGGCGAAACCCCTGGCACTGAAGCTTTCTTT
abundance: NA; j_gene: TRBJ2-7; v_gene: TRBV5-1; d_gene: NA; len: 14; CDR3aa: CASSPGSGSYEQYF; CDR3nt: TGCGCCAGCAGCCCGGGGTCGGGCTCCTACGAGCAGTACTTC
abundance: NA; j_gene: TRBJ2-7; v_gene: TRBV11-1; d_gene: NA; len: 14; CDR3aa: CASSFPQGYNEQYF; CDR3nt: TGTGCCAGCAGCTTCCCGCAGGGCTACAACGAGCAGTACTTC
abundance: few; j_gene: TRBJ1-1; v_gene: TRBV7-9; d_gene: NA; len: 12; CDR3aa: CASSPQGQEAFF; CDR3nt: TGTGCCAGCAGCCCCCAGGGACAAGAAGCTTTCTTT
abundance: few; j_gene: TRBJ2-1; v_gene: TRBV7-9; d_gene: NA; len: 15; CDR3aa: CASSTSLAFYNEQFF; CDR3nt: TGTGCCAGCAGTACCAGTCTAGCGTTCTACAATGAGCAGTTCTTC
abundance: NA; j_gene: TRBJ1-6; v_gene: TRBV2; d_gene: NA; len: 14; CDR3aa: CASSEYGGYSPLHF; CDR3nt: TGTGCCAGCAGTGAATACGGCGGTTATTCACCCCTCCACTTT
abundance: NA; j_gene: TRBJ2-1; v_gene: TRBV5-1; d_gene: NA; len: 15; CDR3aa: CASSLAGDTYNEQFF; CDR3nt: TGCGCCAGCAGCTTGGCTGGGGACACCTACAATGAGCAGTTCTTC
abundance: NA; j_gene: TRBJ2-7; v_gene: TRBV2; d_gene: TRBD2; len: 16; CDR3aa: CASSERWSGVTREQYF; CDR3nt: TGTGCCAGCAGTGAGAGGTGGAGCGGGGTGACACGGGAGCAGTACTTC
abundance: NA; j_gene: TRBJ2-7; v_gene: TRBV10-2; d_gene: NA; len: 12; CDR3aa: CASSRVPYEQYF; CDR3nt: TGCGCCAGCAGCAGGGTTCCCTACGAGCAGTACTTC
abundance: NA; j_gene: TRBJ2-3; v_gene: TRBV4-1; d_gene: TRBD1; len: 16; CDR3aa: CASSRSTGGGTDTQYF; CDR3nt: TGCGCCAGCAGCCGCTCGACAGGGGGAGGTACAGATACGCAGTATTTT
abundance: once; j_gene: TRBJ2-5; v_gene: TRBV7-9; d_gene: TRBD2; len: 14; CDR3aa: CASSLGGGLKTQYF; CDR3nt: TGTGCCAGCAGCTTAGGCGGGGGGCTGAAGACCCAGTACTTC
abundance: NA; j_gene: TRBJ1-6; v_gene: TRBV28; d_gene: TRBD1; len: 14; CDR3aa: CASSLGTVHSPLHF; CDR3nt: TGTGCCAGCAGTCTCGGGACAGTCCATTCACCCCTCCACTTT
abundance: NA; j_gene: TRBJ2-2; v_gene: TRBV5-4; d_gene: TRBD2; len: 16; CDR3aa: CASSLSSGGDTGELFF; CDR3nt: TGTGCCAGCAGCCTATCAAGCGGGGGGGACACCGGGGAGCTGTTTTTT
abundance: NA; j_gene: TRBJ2-7; v_gene: TRBV28; d_gene: NA; len: 12; CDR3aa: CASSRRAYEQYF; CDR3nt: TGTGCCAGCAGCCGCAGGGCCTACGAGCAGTACTTC
abundance: NA; j_gene: TRBJ1-2; v_gene: TRBV4-1; d_gene: NA; len: 14; CDR3aa: CASSQVPGRYGYTF; CDR3nt: TGCGCCAGCAGCCAAGTCCCAGGGCGCTATGGCTACACCTTC
abundance: NA; j_gene: TRBJ1-4; v_gene: TRBV5-1; d_gene: NA; len: 14; CDR3aa: CASSLGTQTEKLFF; CDR3nt: TGCGCCAGCAGCTTAGGGACACAAACCGAAAAACTGTTTTTT